This T cell receptor beta chain stems from a study of blood T cell repertoires in COVID-19. Turning to the study itself: Samples of COVID-19 (acute and convalescent) were obtained from the United States, Italy and Spain.

How the authors handled the data: Estimation of nucleated cell counts was performed using reference gene primer amplification. Using immunoSEQ multiplex PCR, the repertoire was profiled, and TCRdb retains in-frame clones only, with some absent. V and J calls and clone size are those listed in that table; D and trimming were worked out from the DNA. Here the sample spans 300,000 to 400,000 clones, approximately 86% being singletons. Each participant's cohort was designated according to participant-reported clinical history. The sequence was obtained from a woman between 40 and 50 years old with acute COVID-19. The sample was PBMCs or T cells enriched from blood (not recorded which).

The CDR3 nucleotides read TGCGCCAGCAGCCAAGAAGGGATTAGCGGGAACTACGAGCAGTACTTC. Translating gives CASSQEGISGNYEQYF. V usage is TRBV4-3 and J usage is TRBJ2-7; 8 nucleotides align to TRBD2. V shed 0 bases, J shed 3 bases, and the junction held 7 bases outside the gene matches. The V gene's germline CDR1 is LGHNA and CDR2 YSLEER. CDR3 length: 16 amino acids.